The following is a T cell receptor (beta chain) sequence with its context. Antigen unknown. CDR1 is SGHRS, CDR2 YFSETQ, per germline. This CDR3 region has 14 residues. V lost 3 bases and J 1 base, leaving 10 bases between the germline ends. This entry is derived from a study of cytomegalovirus exposure and HLA in healthy donors. Notes on the study in general: Earlier results showed most TCR beta V segments being productive about 90% or about 30% of the time.

Both 60 Vbeta primers and 13 Jbeta primers went into the PCR. Produced via immunoSEQ multiplex PCR; TCRdb's table is partial and in-frame only. Its listing shows approximately 190,000 clones. The sample consisted of PBMCs. This sequence joins TRBV5-1 and TRBJ1-1, with D possibly TRBD1 on 6 matching bases. This TCR came from a man between 25 and 39 years old in good health and CMV-seronegative. CDR3 in amino acids: CASSSDSQNTEAFF. The CDR3 DNA follows: TGCGCCAGCAGCTCGGACAGTCAGAACACTGAAGCTTTCTTT.